The clone carrying this T cell receptor beta chain was found a few times. Antigen specificity is unknown. The data belong to a study of molecular identifiers for immune sequencing clone quantification. For the study at large: The replicate experiment used RNA from around 20,000 or 99,000 naive CD8 cells. This RNA was split into five aliquots, and four of them were sequenced. General study results and limits: In a background of 850,000 to 1,000,000 naive cells, spiked Jurkat TCR RNA from one cell was reportedly detectable. Clones above 20 RNA copies held over 97% of effector molecules, under 1% in naive cells.

Germline CDR1 SGDLS, CDR2 YYNGEE. V was pared by 7 bases and J by 2 bases, with 5 bases of the junction left unmatched. The CDR3 is made up of 14 amino acids. The authors built bulk TCR libraries by previously described methods with listed TCR primers. MiXCR, run by TCRdb on the PCR reads, gives a single entry per CDR3 protein. The sample yields over 300,000 distinct CDR3 sequences, roughly 24% seen once. Material: naive CD8+ T cells from blood, with Jurkat cell RNA spiked in. As to subset: FACS-sorted CD8+CD4-CCR7+CD45RA+ naive T cells. This receptor was identified in a human donor in good health. Some libraries in this study had Jurkat cell RNA spiked in. V is TRBV9 and J is TRBJ2-3; the match to TRBD2 covers 9 bases. The CDR3 reads CASGAGGPTDTQYF. The CDR3 nucleotides read TGTGCCAGCGGAGCGGGAGGACCCACAGATACGCAGTATTTT. Drawing the rest from reference TRBV9 and TRBJ2-3, the complete variable domain is DSGVTQTPKHLITATGQRVTLRCSPRSGDLSVYWYQQSLDQGLQFLIQYYNGEERAKGNILERFSAQQFPDLHSELNLSSLELGDSALYFCASGAGGPTDTQYFGPGTRLTVL.